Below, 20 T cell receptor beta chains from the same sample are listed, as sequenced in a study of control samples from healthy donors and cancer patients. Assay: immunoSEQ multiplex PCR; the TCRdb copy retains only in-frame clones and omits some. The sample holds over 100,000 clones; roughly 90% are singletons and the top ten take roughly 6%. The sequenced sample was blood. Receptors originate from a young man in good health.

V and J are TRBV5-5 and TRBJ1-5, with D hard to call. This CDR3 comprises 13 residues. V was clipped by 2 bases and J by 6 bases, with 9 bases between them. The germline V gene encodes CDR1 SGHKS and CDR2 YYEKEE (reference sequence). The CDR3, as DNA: TGTGCCAGCAGCTTAAGGGTTTCTCAGCCCCAGCATTTT. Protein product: CASSLRVSQPQHF.

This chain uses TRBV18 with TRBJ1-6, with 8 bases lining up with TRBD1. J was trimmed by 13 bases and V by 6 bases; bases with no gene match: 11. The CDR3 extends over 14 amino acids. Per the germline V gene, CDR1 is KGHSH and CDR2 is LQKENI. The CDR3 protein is CASSGQGGGRPLHF. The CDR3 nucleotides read TGTGCCAGCTCCGGACAGGGAGGGGGTCGCCCCCTCCACTTT.

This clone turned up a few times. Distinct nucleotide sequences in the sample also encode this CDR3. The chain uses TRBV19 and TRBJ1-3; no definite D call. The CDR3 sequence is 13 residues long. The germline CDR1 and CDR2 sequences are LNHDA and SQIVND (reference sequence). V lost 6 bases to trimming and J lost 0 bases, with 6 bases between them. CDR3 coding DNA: TGTGCCAGTAGCTCGCGCTCTGGAAACACCATATATTTT. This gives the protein CASSSRSGNTIYF.

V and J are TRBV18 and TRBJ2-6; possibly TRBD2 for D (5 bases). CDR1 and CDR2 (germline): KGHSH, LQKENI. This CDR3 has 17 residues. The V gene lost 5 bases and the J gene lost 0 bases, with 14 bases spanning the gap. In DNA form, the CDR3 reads TGTGCCAGCTCAATGATAGCCGGGAACTCTGGGGCCAACGTCCTGACTTTC. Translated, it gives CASSMIAGNSGANVLTF.

Here the CDR3 DNA reads TGTGCCAGCAGCTGGGGGGGAGCGTCCAATTCACCCCTCCACTTT. Amino acids: CASSWGGASNSPLHF. This chain joins TRBV9 and TRBJ1-6; a possible D gene is TRBD1 (5 bases). Germline V gene lookup returns CDR1 SGDLS and CDR2 YYNGEE. Trimming cost V 4 bases and J 7 bases, with 15 bases left between them. The CDR3 sequence is 15 residues long. The full variable domain, rest sourced from reference TRBV9 and TRBJ1-6, is DSGVTQTPKHLITATGQRVTLRCSPRSGDLSVYWYQQSLDQGLQFLIQYYNGEERAKGNILERFSAQQFPDLHSELNLSSLELGDSALYFCASSWGGASNSPLHFGNGTRLTVT.

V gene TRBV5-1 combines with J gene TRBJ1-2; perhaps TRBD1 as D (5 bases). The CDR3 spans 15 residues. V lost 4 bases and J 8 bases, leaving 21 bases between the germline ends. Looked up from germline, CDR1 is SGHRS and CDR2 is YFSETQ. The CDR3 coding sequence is TGCGCCAGCAGCCCACCTACAGGCGGAGTCGAGGGCTACACCTTC. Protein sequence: CASSPPTGGVEGYTF.

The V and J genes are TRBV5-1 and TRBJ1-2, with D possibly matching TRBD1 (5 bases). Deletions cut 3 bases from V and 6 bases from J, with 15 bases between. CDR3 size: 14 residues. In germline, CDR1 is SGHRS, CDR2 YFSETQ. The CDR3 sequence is CASSSMTEIDGYTF. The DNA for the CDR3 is TGCGCCAGCAGCTCAATGACAGAGATTGATGGCTACACCTTC.

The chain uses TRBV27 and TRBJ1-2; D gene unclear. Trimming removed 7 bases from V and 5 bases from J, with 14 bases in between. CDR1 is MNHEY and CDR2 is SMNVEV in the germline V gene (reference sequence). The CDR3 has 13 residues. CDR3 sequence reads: CASKPAASYGYTF. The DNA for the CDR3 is TGTGCCAGCAAGCCAGCGGCCTCTTATGGCTACACCTTC.

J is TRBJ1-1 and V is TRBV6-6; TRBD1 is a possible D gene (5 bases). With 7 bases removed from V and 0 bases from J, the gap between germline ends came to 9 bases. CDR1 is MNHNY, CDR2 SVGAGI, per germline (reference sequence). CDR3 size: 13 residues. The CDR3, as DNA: TGTGCCAGCATGGGGGGGTTGAACACTGAAGCTTTCTTT. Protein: CASMGGLNTEAFF.

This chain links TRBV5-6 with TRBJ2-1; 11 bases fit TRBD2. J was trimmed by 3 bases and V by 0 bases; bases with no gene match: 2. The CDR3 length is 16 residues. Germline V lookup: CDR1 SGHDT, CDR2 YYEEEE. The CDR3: CASSLVAGGLYNEQFF. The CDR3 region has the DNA TGTGCCAGCAGCTTGGTAGCGGGGGGGCTCTACAATGAGCAGTTCTTC.

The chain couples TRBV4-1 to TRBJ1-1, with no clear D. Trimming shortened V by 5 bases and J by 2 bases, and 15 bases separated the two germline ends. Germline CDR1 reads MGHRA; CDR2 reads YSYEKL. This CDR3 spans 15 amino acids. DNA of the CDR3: TGCGCCAGCAGCAAGGGAAACAGTGGTAACACTGAAGCTTTCTTT. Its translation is CASSKGNSGNTEAFF.

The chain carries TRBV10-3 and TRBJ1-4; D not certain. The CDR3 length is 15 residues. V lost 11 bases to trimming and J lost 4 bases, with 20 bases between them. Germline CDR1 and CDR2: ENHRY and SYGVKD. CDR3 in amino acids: CAASGSKGFNEKLFF. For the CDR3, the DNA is TGTGCCGCGAGTGGCAGTAAGGGATTTAATGAAAAACTGTTTTTT.

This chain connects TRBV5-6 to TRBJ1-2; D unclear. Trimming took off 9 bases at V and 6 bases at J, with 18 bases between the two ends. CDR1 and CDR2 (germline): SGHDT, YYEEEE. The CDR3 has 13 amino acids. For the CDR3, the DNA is TGTGCCACTACGCGGATCGGTAGAGATGGCTACACCTTC. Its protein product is CATTRIGRDGYTF. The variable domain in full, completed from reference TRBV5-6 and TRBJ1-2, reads DAGVTQSPTHLIKTRGQQVTLRCSPKSGHDTVSWYQQALGQGPQFIFQYYEEEERQRGNFPDRFSGHQFPNYSSELNVNALLLGDSALYLCATTRIGRDGYTFGSGTRLTVV.

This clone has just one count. As DNA, the CDR3 is TGTGCCAGCAGCTTAGGTCCCGAGACCCAGTACTTC. Its translation is CASSLGPETQYF. The V call is TRBV7-6, the J call TRBJ2-5, with unresolved D. Trimming removed 1 base from V and 5 bases from J, with 5 bases in between. The CDR3 runs to 12 residues. Germline CDR1 and CDR2: SGHVS and FNYEAQ.

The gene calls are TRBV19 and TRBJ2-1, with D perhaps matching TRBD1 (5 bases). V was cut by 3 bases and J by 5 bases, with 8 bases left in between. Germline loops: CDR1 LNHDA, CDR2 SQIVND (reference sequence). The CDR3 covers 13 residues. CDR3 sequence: CASSIDRNNEQFF. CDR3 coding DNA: TGTGCCAGTAGTATTGACAGAAACAATGAGCAGTTCTTC.

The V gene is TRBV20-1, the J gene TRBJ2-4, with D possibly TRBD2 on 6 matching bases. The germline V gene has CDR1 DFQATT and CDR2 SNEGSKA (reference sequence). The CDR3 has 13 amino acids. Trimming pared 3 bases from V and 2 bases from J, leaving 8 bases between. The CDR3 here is CSASRGTKNIQYF. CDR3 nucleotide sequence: TGCAGTGCTAGTCGCGGGACCAAAAACATTCAGTACTTC.

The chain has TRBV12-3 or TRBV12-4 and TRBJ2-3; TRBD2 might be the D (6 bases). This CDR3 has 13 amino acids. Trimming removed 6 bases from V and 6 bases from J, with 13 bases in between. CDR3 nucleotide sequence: TGTGCCAGCAGGGCCGTGGGGAGGGATACGCAGTATTTT. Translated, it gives CASRAVGRDTQYF.

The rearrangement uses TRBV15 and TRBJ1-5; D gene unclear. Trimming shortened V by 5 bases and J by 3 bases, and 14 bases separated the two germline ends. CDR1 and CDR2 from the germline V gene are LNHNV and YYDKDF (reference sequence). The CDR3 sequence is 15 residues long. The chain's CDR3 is CATSFGRPFNQPQHF. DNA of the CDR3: TGTGCCACCAGCTTTGGGCGGCCCTTCAATCAGCCCCAGCATTTT.

CDR3 nucleotide sequence: TGTGCCAGCAGCGGGAGCGGGGGGACCAGCACAGATACGCAGTATTTT. Translating it yields CASSGSGGTSTDTQYF. The chain has TRBV9 and TRBJ2-3; 9 bases are a match to TRBD2. This CDR3 contains 16 residues. Germline lookup yields CDR1 SGDLS and CDR2 YYNGEE. V lost 3 bases and J lost 0; bases outside the gene matches: 5.

The CDR3 DNA is TGTGCCAGCAGTGAGGACGGCTACGAGCAGTACTTC. Translating gives CASSEDGYEQYF. The chain links TRBV2 to TRBJ2-7; D is ambiguous. Germline V gene data show CDR1 as SNHLY and CDR2 as FYNNEI. The CDR3 is 12 amino acids. V was trimmed by 3 bases and J by 3 bases, leaving 6 bases between them.